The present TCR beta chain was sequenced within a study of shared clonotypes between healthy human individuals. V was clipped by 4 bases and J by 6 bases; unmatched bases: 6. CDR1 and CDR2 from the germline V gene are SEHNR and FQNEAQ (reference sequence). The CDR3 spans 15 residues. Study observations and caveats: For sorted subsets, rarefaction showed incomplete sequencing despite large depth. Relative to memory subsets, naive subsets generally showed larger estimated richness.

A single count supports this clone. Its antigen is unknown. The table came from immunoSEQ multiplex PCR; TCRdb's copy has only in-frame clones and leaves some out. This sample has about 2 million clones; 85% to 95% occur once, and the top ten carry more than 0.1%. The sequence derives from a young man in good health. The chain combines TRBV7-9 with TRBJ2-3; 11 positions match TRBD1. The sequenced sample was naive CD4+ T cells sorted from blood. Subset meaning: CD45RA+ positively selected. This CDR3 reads CASSYRTGGIDTQYF. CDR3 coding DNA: TGTGCCAGCAGCTATCGGACAGGGGGCATCGATACGCAGTATTTT.